This paragraph covers one TCR beta chain sequence. Alongside a J-beta primer mix, a sample-barcoded 5' primer served in a second PCR lasting about 7 to 12 cycles. TCRdb independently ran MiXCR on the 5' RACE reads; one entry per CDR3 protein. The repertoire has nearly 1 million distinct CDR3 sequences, roughly 50% of them found once; the top ten carry roughly a fifth. Healthy Caucasian individuals from Russia aged 6 to 90 were enrolled as donors. This CDR3 contains 15 residues. Trimming took 4 bases from V and 0 from J, leaving 10 bases between them. CDR1 is SQVTM, CDR2 ANQGSEA, per germline. The source of the sample is a study of blood T cells in healthy people across ages.

The sample comprised blood. V gene TRBV29-1 combines with J gene TRBJ2-6, with D perhaps given as TRBD1 or TRBD2 (5 bases each). This sequence was found in a woman in her sixties or seventies in good health. This CDR3 reads CSVGGDLSGANVLTF. The DNA of the CDR3 is TGCAGCGTTGGAGGGGACCTCTCTGGGGCCAACGTCCTGACTTTC.